This T cell receptor (beta chain) originates from a study of blood T cell repertoires in COVID-19. Study summary: The samples span acute and convalescent COVID-19 from the United States, Italy and Spain. T cells, B-cell-depleted T cells, or PBMCs provided the cDNA or gDNA that served as material.

This clone was recorded only once. Data came from immunoSEQ multiplex PCR; TCRdb stores just in-frame clones and leaves some out. Of about 150,000 clones in the sample, 85% were seen once. This receptor was obtained from a woman aged 40 to 50 with active or convalescent COVID-19. The sample was peripheral blood.

CDR3 in DNA: TGTGCCAGTAAGCGGGCTAGCGGGAGGTTCAATGAGCAGTTCTTC. It specifies CASKRASGRFNEQFF. The rearrangement joins TRBV19 to TRBJ2-1; 11 bases align to TRBD2. V trimming: 7 bases; J trimming: 6 bases; junction bases outside the gene matches: 8. This CDR3 contains 15 residues. In germline, CDR1 is LNHDA, CDR2 SQIVND (reference sequence).